A selection of T cell receptor beta chains follows, all from one sample in a study of CD8 T cells in Susac syndrome. TCRdb independently ran MiXCR on the immunoSEQ multiplex PCR reads; one entry per CDR3 protein. The sample yields under 200,000 distinct CDR3 sequences, approximately 94% seen once. The sequencing input was CD4+ T cells from PBMCs. The receptors come from a human donor with Susac syndrome. The CDR3 runs from the conserved cysteine through the conserved F or W. A D gene is named only where the DNA matches it firmly.

CDR3 protein: CASSSGQGPQETQYF
CDR3 length: 15
J gene: TRBJ2-5
V gene: TRBV27
D gene: TRBD1

CDR3 protein: CAWGQGVNQPQHF
CDR3 length: 13
J gene: TRBJ1-5
V gene: TRBV30
D gene: TRBD1

CDR3 protein: CASSLTAGLTEAFF
CDR3 length: 14
J gene: TRBJ1-1
V gene: TRBV7-3
D gene: NA

CDR3 protein: CASSIQIETQYF
CDR3 length: 12
J gene: TRBJ2-5
V gene: TRBV2
D gene: NA

CDR3 protein: CASRNRGTPKGRNSPLHF
CDR3 length: 18
J gene: TRBJ1-6
V gene: TRBV6-1
D gene: TRBD1

CDR3 protein: CASRGNNEQFF
CDR3 length: 11
J gene: TRBJ2-1
V gene: TRBV12-3/TRBV12-4
D gene: NA

CDR3 protein: CASSIVRAKNIQYF
CDR3 length: 14
J gene: TRBJ2-4
V gene: TRBV9
D gene: NA

CDR3 protein: CASSYGRGGGDTQYF
CDR3 length: 15
J gene: TRBJ2-3
V gene: TRBV6-2/TRBV6-3
D gene: TRBD2

CDR3 protein: CSAKGTVETQYF
CDR3 length: 12
J gene: TRBJ2-5
V gene: TRBV20-1
D gene: TRBD1

CDR3 protein: CSVAPGANQPQHF
CDR3 length: 13
J gene: TRBJ1-5
V gene: TRBV29-1
D gene: NA

CDR3 protein: CSVEKGGGLSYEQYF
CDR3 length: 15
J gene: TRBJ2-7
V gene: TRBV29-1
D gene: NA

CDR3 protein: CASSFGQGAANTEAFF
CDR3 length: 16
J gene: TRBJ1-1
V gene: TRBV9
D gene: TRBD1

CDR3 protein: CASRPVGSGDTQYF
CDR3 length: 14
J gene: TRBJ2-3
V gene: TRBV7-2
D gene: NA

CDR3 protein: CASTTRGGVSIQYF
CDR3 length: 14
J gene: TRBJ2-4
V gene: TRBV6-6
D gene: TRBD2

CDR3 protein: CASSNTPGQRYEQYF
CDR3 length: 15
J gene: TRBJ2-7
V gene: TRBV5-1
D gene: TRBD1

CDR3 protein: CASSTDQGYQETQYF
CDR3 length: 15
J gene: TRBJ2-5
V gene: TRBV9
D gene: NA

CDR3 protein: CASSTQLAGAGANVLTF
CDR3 length: 17
J gene: TRBJ2-6
V gene: TRBV7-2
D gene: TRBD2

CDR3 protein: CAHRDRGLSPLHF
CDR3 length: 13
J gene: TRBJ1-6
V gene: TRBV2
D gene: TRBD1

CDR3 protein: CASSRSDRVGTEAFF
CDR3 length: 15
J gene: TRBJ1-1
V gene: TRBV3-1
D gene: TRBD1

CDR3 protein: CASSQVGGVSYNEQFF
CDR3 length: 16
J gene: TRBJ2-1
V gene: TRBV4-1
D gene: NA

CDR3 protein: CSVARGGPGYGYTF
CDR3 length: 14
J gene: TRBJ1-2
V gene: TRBV29-1
D gene: NA

CDR3 protein: CASSPFGGGLGETQYF
CDR3 length: 16
J gene: TRBJ2-5
V gene: TRBV18
D gene: NA

CDR3 protein: CASSVGTAEAFF
CDR3 length: 12
J gene: TRBJ1-1
V gene: TRBV2
D gene: NA

CDR3 protein: CSASVPLGAGETQYF
CDR3 length: 15
J gene: TRBJ2-5
V gene: TRBV20-1
D gene: NA

CDR3 protein: CTSSQDRTSGGRFNEQFF
CDR3 length: 18
J gene: TRBJ2-1
V gene: TRBV1
D gene: NA

CDR3 protein: CASGPFLGYADTQYF
CDR3 length: 15
J gene: TRBJ2-3
V gene: TRBV27
D gene: NA

CDR3 protein: CASSDRGKTEAFF
CDR3 length: 13
J gene: TRBJ1-1
V gene: TRBV6-2/TRBV6-3
D gene: NA

CDR3 protein: CASSRLLMGGNTIYF
CDR3 length: 15
J gene: TRBJ1-3
V gene: TRBV5-6
D gene: NA

CDR3 protein: CASSLGTEQFF
CDR3 length: 11
J gene: TRBJ2-1
V gene: TRBV13
D gene: NA

CDR3 protein: CAWSVGRDGYTF
CDR3 length: 12
J gene: TRBJ1-2
V gene: TRBV30
D gene: NA

CDR3 protein: CASSLSIRAARGYGYTF
CDR3 length: 17
J gene: TRBJ1-2
V gene: TRBV28
D gene: NA

CDR3 protein: CASTTGGGLRAYGYTF
CDR3 length: 16
J gene: TRBJ1-2
V gene: TRBV6-6
D gene: NA

CDR3 protein: CASSQGWYEQYF
CDR3 length: 12
J gene: TRBJ2-7
V gene: TRBV28
D gene: NA

CDR3 protein: CASSQVPSYEQYF
CDR3 length: 13
J gene: TRBJ2-7
V gene: TRBV14
D gene: NA

CDR3 protein: CAISESSGSGAMNEQFF
CDR3 length: 17
J gene: TRBJ2-1
V gene: TRBV10-3
D gene: TRBD2

CDR3 protein: CASSEPGVTETQYF
CDR3 length: 14
J gene: TRBJ2-5
V gene: TRBV25-1
D gene: NA

CDR3 protein: CASSLLQGEWQPQHF
CDR3 length: 15
J gene: TRBJ1-5
V gene: TRBV12-3/TRBV12-4
D gene: TRBD1

CDR3 protein: CALAQPGTDTQYF
CDR3 length: 13
J gene: TRBJ2-3
V gene: TRBV7-2
D gene: NA

CDR3 protein: CAISATSGAVRGTGTDTQYF
CDR3 length: 20
J gene: TRBJ2-3
V gene: TRBV10-3
D gene: TRBD2

CDR3 protein: CASIGRGFSETQYF
CDR3 length: 14
J gene: TRBJ2-5
V gene: TRBV7-2
D gene: NA

CDR3 protein: CASSPVAIVTNYGYTF
CDR3 length: 16
J gene: TRBJ1-2
V gene: TRBV3-1
D gene: NA

CDR3 protein: CASSPDPHYEQYF
CDR3 length: 13
J gene: TRBJ2-7
V gene: TRBV3-1
D gene: NA

CDR3 protein: CASSLGDRVPGANVLTF
CDR3 length: 17
J gene: TRBJ2-6
V gene: TRBV5-8
D gene: TRBD1

CDR3 protein: CASKVKAESYEQYF
CDR3 length: 14
J gene: TRBJ2-7
V gene: TRBV6-5
D gene: NA

CDR3 protein: CASSPLETGVGEQYF
CDR3 length: 15
J gene: TRBJ2-7
V gene: TRBV18
D gene: NA

CDR3 protein: CSVEESENQGTIYF
CDR3 length: 14
J gene: TRBJ1-3
V gene: TRBV29-1
D gene: NA